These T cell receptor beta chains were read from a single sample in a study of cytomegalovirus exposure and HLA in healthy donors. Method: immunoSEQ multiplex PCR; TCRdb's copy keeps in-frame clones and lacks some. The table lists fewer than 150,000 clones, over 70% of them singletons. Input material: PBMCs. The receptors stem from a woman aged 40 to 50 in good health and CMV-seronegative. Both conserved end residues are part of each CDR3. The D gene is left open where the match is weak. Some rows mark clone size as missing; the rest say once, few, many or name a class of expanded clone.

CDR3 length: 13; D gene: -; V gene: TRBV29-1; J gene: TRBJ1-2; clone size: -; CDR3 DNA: TGCAGCGTTGTGTCCTTCGTGGGAGGAGGCTACACCTTC; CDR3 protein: CSVVSFVGGGYTF
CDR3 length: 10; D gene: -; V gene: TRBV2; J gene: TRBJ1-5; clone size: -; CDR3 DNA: TGTGCCAGCAGTAGCTGGCCCCAGCATTTT; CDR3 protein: CASSSWPQHF
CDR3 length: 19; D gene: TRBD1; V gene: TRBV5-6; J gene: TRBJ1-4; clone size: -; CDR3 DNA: TGTGCCAGCAGCTCCAATAGAGACAGGGCGCTTGTAACTAATGAAAAACTGTTTTTT; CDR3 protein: CASSSNRDRALVTNEKLFF
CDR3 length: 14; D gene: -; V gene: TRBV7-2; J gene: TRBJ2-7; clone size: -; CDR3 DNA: TGTGCCAGCAGCGTCGGGACTCACCCTTCCGAGCAGTGCTTC; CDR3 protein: CASSVGTHPSEQCF
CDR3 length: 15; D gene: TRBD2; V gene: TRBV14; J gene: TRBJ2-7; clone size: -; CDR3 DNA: TGTGCCAGCAGCCAAGCTCGAGCGGGAATCGACGAGCAGTACTTC; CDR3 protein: CASSQARAGIDEQYF
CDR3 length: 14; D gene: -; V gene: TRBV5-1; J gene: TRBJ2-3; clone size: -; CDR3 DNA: TGCGCCAGCAGCTTGCTCTCAGGCTCAGATACGCAGTATTTT; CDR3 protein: CASSLLSGSDTQYF
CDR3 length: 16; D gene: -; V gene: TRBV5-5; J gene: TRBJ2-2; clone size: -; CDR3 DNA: TGTGCCAGCAGCTTGCAGGCAGGTCCGGTCTCCGGGGAGCTGTTTTTT; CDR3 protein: CASSLQAGPVSGELFF
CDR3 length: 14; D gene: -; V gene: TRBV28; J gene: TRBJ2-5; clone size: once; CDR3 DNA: TGTGCCAGCAGTAACCCAGGAATAAGGGAGACCCAGTACTTC; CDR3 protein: CASSNPGIRETQYF
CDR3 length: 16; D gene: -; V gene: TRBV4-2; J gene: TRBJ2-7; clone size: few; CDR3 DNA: TGTGCCAGCAGCCCGGAGGTAGGGCGAGGATCCTACGAGCAGTACTTC; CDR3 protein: CASSPEVGRGSYEQYF
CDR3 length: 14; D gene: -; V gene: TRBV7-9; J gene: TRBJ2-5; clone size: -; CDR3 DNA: TGTGCCAGCAGCTTAGCGGGCGCCCAAGAGACCCAGTACTTC; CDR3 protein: CASSLAGAQETQYF
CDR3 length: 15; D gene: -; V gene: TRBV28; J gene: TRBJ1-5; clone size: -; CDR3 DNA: TGTGCCAGCAGACGTCGAGGAAATAGCAATCAGCCCCAGCATTTT; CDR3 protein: CASRRRGNSNQPQHF
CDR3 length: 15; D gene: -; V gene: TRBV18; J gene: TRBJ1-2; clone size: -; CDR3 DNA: TGTGCCAGCTCACCACCGGGGCTCCCTCCCCATGGCTACACCTTC; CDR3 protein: CASSPPGLPPHGYTF
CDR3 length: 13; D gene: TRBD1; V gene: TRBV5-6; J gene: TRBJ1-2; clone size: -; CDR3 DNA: TGTGCCAGCAGCCTAGGACAGGACTATGGCTACACCTTC; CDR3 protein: CASSLGQDYGYTF
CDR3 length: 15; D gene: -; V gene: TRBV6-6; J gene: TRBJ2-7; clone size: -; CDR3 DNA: TGTGCCAGCAGTGATTTCCCTTTTAGTCCTACGCAGCAGTACTTC; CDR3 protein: CASSDFPFSPTQQYF
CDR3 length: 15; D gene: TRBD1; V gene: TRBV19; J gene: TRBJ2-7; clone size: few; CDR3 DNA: TGTGCCAGTAGGGAATCCACAGGGGGCGAGTACGAGCAGTACTTC; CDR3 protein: CASRESTGGEYEQYF
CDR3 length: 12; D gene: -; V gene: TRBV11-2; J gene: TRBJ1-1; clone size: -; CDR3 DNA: TGTGCCAGCAGCTTAGATATCAGGGAAGCTTTCTTT; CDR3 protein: CASSLDIREAFF
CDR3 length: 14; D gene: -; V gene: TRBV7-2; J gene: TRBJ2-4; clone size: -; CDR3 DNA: TGTGCCAGCAGCTTACCATTAGCCAAAAACATTCAGTACTTC; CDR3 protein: CASSLPLAKNIQYF
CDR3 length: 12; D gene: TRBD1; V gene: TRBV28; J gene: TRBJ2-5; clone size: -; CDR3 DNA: TGTGCCAGCAACAGGGGCCAAGAGACCCAGTACTTC; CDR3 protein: CASNRGQETQYF
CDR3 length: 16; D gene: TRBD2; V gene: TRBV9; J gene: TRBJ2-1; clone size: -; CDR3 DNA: TGTGCCAGCAGCGCGACTAGCGGGGGCCCCTACAATGAGCAGTTCTTC; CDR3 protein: CASSATSGGPYNEQFF
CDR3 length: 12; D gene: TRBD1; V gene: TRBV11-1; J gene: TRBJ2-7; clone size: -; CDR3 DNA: TGTGCCAGCAGCAGGGACAGTGACGAGCAGTACTTC; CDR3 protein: CASSRDSDEQYF
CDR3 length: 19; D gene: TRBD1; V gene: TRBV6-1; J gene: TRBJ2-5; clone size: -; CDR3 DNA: TGTGCCAGCAGTGAAGTAGGAACAGGGGGAATCGGACTGTACGAGACCCAGTACTTC; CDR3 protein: CASSEVGTGGIGLYETQYF
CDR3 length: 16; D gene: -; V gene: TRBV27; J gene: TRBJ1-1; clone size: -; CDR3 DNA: TGTGCCAGCAGTTCCGTAGCCAGGGGCGGGAACACTGAAGCTTTCTTT; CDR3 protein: CASSSVARGGNTEAFF
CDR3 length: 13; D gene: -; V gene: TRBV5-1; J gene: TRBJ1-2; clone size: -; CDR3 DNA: TGCGCCAGCAGCTTGGACAGCAACTATGGCTACACCTTC; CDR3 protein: CASSLDSNYGYTF
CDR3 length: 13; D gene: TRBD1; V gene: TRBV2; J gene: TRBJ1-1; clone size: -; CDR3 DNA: TGTGCCACCCACAGGGGGCTAGGCACTGAAGCTTTCTTT; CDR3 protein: CATHRGLGTEAFF
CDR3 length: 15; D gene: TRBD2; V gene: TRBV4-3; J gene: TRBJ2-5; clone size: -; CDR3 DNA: TGCGCCAGCAGCCAAGGACTAGCGGAGCAAGAGACCCAGTACTTC; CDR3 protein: CASSQGLAEQETQYF
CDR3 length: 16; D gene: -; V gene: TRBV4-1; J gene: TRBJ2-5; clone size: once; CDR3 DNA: TGCGCCAGCAGCCGCTCGGGTGGGACACGTCAAGAGACCCAGTACTTC; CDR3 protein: CASSRSGGTRQETQYF
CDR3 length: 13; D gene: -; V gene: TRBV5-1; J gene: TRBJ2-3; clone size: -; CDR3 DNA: TGCGCCAGCAGCTTGGATCAGTCCGATACGCAGTATTTT; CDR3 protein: CASSLDQSDTQYF
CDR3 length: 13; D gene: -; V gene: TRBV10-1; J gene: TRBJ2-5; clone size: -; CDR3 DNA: TGCGCCAGCAGTGTGTCGCGGGGAGAGACCCAGTACTTC; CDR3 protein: CASSVSRGETQYF
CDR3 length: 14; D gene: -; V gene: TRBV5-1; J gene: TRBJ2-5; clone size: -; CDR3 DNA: TGCGCCAGCAGCTTGGAGCAGGGGAGAGAGACCCAGTACTTC; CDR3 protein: CASSLEQGRETQYF
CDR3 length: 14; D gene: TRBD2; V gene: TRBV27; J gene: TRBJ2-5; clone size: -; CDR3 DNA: TGTGCCAGCCACCCCACTAGCGGGAGAGAGACCCAGTACTTC; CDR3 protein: CASHPTSGRETQYF
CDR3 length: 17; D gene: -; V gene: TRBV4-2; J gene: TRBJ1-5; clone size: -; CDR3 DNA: TGTGCCAGCAGCTCCGCGGCGGGGGTATTGGAAAATCAGCCCCAGCATTTT; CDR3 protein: CASSSAAGVLENQPQHF
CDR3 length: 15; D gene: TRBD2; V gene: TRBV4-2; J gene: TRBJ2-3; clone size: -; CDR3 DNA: TGTGCCAGCAGCCCGGCTAGCGGACGCACAGATACGCAGTATTTT; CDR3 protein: CASSPASGRTDTQYF
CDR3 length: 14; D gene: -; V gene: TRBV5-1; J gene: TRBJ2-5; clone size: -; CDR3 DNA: TGCGCCAGCAGCTTTCAGGGTGGGAGGGAGACCCAGTACTTC; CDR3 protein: CASSFQGGRETQYF
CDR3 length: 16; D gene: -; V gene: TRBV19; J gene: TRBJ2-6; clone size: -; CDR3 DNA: TGTGCCAGTACCCCCAAAGGGGCGGCTGGGGCCAACGTCCTGACTTTC; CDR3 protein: CASTPKGAAGANVLTF
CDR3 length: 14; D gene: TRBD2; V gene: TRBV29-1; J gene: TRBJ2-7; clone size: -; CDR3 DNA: TGCAGCGTTGGGAAAGTAGCGGGAGGGCACGAGCAGTACTTC; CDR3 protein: CSVGKVAGGHEQYF
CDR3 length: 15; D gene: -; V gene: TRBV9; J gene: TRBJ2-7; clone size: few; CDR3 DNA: TGTGCCAGCAGCGGCCTCCCCGAGGATCCCTACGAGCAGTACTTC; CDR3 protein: CASSGLPEDPYEQYF
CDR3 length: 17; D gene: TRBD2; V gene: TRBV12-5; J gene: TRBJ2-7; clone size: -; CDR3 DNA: TGTGCTAGTGGTTCGCCGGGACTAGCGGGAGGGGGGCTCGAGCAGTACTTC; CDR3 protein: CASGSPGLAGGGLEQYF
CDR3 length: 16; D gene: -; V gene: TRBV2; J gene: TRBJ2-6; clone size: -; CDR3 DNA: TGTGCCAGCAGCCCCAACAGGCTCTCTGGGGCCAACGTCCTGACTTTC; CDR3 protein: CASSPNRLSGANVLTF
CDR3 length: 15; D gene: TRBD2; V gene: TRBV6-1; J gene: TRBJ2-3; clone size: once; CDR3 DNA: TGTGCCAGCAGTACACTAGCGGGGGAGACAGATACGCAGTATTTT; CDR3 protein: CASSTLAGETDTQYF
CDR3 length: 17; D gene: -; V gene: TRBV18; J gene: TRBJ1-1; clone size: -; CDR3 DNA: TGTGCCAGCTCACCTCAACGACTCGACCAAGGGAGGACTGAAGCTTTCTTT; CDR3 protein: CASSPQRLDQGRTEAFF
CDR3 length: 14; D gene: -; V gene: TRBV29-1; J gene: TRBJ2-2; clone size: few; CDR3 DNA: TGCAGCGTTTCTATGGTCCAGAACACCGGGGAGCTGTTTTTT; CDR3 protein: CSVSMVQNTGELFF
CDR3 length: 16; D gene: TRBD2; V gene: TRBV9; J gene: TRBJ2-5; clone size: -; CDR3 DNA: TGTGCCAGCAGCGCCTCTAGCGGGAGGGCGGAAGAGACCCAGTACTTC; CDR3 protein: CASSASSGRAEETQYF
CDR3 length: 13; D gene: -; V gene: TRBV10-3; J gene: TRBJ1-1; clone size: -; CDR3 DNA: TGTGCCATCAGCCCTCAGGGAGGGACTGAAGCTTTCTTT; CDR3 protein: CAISPQGGTEAFF
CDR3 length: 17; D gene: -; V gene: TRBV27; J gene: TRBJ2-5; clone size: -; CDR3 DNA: TGTGCCAGCAGTTATGGAACAGGGGTCGGGGCGGGGGAGACCCAGTACTTC; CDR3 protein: CASSYGTGVGAGETQYF
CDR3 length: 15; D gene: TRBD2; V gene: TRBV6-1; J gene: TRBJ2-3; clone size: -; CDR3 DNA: TGTGCCAGCAGTGAGGGGTCGGGGGGTTCAGATACGCAGTATTTT; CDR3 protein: CASSEGSGGSDTQYF
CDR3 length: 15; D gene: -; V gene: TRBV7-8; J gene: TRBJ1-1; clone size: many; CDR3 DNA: TGTGCCAGCAGCGATAGAAGATTCTCGAACACTGAAGCTTTCTTT; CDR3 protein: CASSDRRFSNTEAFF
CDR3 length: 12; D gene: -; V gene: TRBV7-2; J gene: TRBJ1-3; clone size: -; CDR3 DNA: TGTGCCAGCAGCCCGGTTGGAAACACCATATATTTT; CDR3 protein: CASSPVGNTIYF
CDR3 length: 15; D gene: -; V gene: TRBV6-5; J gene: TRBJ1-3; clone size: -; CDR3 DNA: TGTGCCAGCAGTTACGGGCACGCAACTGGAAACACCATATATTTT; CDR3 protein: CASSYGHATGNTIYF
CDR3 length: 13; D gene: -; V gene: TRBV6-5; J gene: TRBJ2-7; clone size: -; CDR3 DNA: TGTGCCAGCAGACGGACAGAGATGGACGAGCAGTACTTC; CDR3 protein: CASRRTEMDEQYF
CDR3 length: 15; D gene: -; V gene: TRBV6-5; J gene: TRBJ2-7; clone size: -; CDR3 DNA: TGTGCCAGCAGTTACTTAATCAGGGGACCTAACGAGCAGTACTTC; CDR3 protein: CASSYLIRGPNEQYF
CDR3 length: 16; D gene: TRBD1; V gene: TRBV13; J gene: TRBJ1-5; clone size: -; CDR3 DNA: TGTGCCAGCAGCGCCCCCGACAGGGAGGAGAATCAGCCCCAGCATTTT; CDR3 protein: CASSAPDREENQPQHF
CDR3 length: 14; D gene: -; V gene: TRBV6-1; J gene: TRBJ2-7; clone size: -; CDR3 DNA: TGTGCCAGCAGTGAAGCGTCCACGGTCCGGCCAGCGGACTTC; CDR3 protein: CASSEASTVRPADF
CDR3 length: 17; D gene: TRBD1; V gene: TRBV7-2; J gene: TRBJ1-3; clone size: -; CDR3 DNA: TGTGCCAGCAGCTTAGGCGGGACAGGGTATGAAGGAAACACCATATATTTT; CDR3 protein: CASSLGGTGYEGNTIYF